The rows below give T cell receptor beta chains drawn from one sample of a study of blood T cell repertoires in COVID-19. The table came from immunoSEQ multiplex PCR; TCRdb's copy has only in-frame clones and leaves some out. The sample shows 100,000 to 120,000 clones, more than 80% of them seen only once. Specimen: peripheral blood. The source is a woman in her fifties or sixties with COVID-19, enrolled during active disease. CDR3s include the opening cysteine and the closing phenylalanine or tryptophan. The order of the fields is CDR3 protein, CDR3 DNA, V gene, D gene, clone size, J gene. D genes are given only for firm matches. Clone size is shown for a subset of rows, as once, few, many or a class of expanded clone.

CACRTGNQPQHF TGTGCCTGTAGGACAGGGAACCAGCCCCAGCATTTT TRBV6-5 TRBD1 . TRBJ1-5
CASSLGLAGGPETQYF TGTGCCAGCAGTCTGGGACTAGCGGGGGGCCCGGAGACCCAGTACTTC TRBV2 TRBD2 . TRBJ2-5
CASIRTGGNQPQHF TGTGCCAGCATAAGGACAGGGGGGAATCAGCCCCAGCATTTT TRBV2 TRBD1 once TRBJ1-5
CASSGTPNNSPLHF TGTGCCAGCAGCGGGACACCTAATAATTCACCCCTCCACTTT TRBV9 . . TRBJ1-6
CASSLAGPNIQYF TGTGCCAGCAGCTTAGCGGGCCCGAACATTCAGTACTTC TRBV7-9 . once TRBJ2-4
CASSLLPGEQFF TGTGCCAGCAGCTTACTACCCGGGGAGCAGTTCTTC TRBV7-2 . . TRBJ2-1
CAIRGAETDYEQYF TGTGCCATCAGGGGGGCCGAGACAGACTACGAGCAGTACTTC TRBV10-3 . . TRBJ2-7
CAILGGSSYGYTF TGTGCCATCCTCGGGGGTTCGAGCTATGGCTACACCTTC TRBV10-3 . . TRBJ1-2
CASSFGTNREQYF TGTGCCAGCAGTTTCGGGACTAACCGCGAGCAGTACTTC TRBV6-2/TRBV6-3 TRBD2 . TRBJ2-7
CASRATGVGETQYF TGTGCCAGCAGGGCGACAGGGGTCGGAGAGACCCAGTACTTC TRBV2 TRBD1 . TRBJ2-5
CASGRQGNTEAFF TGTGCTAGTGGCCGACAGGGTAACACTGAAGCTTTCTTT TRBV12-5 TRBD1 . TRBJ1-1
CASSSRGGYNQETQYF TGTGCCAGCAGTTCCAGAGGGGGATACAATCAAGAGACCCAGTACTTC TRBV28 . . TRBJ2-5
CASSEPGWVREQFF TGTGCCAGCAGCGAGCCGGGGTGGGTACGTGAGCAGTTCTTC TRBV3-1/TRBV3-2 . . TRBJ2-1
CPPTPHDGGALSSYNEQFF TGTCCCCCCACCCCCCACGACGGGGGGGCCCTGAGCTCCTACAATGAGCAGTTCTTC TRBV3-1/TRBV3-2 TRBD2 . TRBJ2-1
CASSPYHPGQPGNTIYF TGTGCCAGCAGCCCGTACCATCCGGGACAGCCAGGAAACACCATATATTTT TRBV3-1/TRBV3-2 TRBD1 . TRBJ1-3
CASSVVSGGYTF TGTGCCAGCAGCGTAGTTTCGGGAGGCTACACCTTC TRBV9 . . TRBJ1-2
CASSPSRAGGNEKLFF TGCGCCAGCAGCCCGAGTCGGGCAGGGGGTAATGAAAAACTGTTTTTT TRBV5-1 TRBD1 . TRBJ1-4
CASSLDQGIQSYGYTF TGCGCCAGCAGCTTGGACCAGGGTATCCAGTCCTATGGCTACACCTTC TRBV5-1 . . TRBJ1-2
CASSSADSLYEQYF TGTGCCAGCAGTTCAGCGGACAGCCTCTACGAGCAGTACTTC TRBV6-2/TRBV6-3 . once TRBJ2-7
CSASPGLARGTQYF TGCAGTGCTAGTCCGGGACTAGCTCGAGGGACCCAGTACTTC TRBV20-1 TRBD2 . TRBJ2-5
CASSWTGGGLFF TGTGCCAGCAGCTGGACAGGGGGAGGGCTGTTTTTT TRBV11-3 TRBD1 . TRBJ2-2
CASSLGSVNGETQYF TGTGCCAGCAGCTTAGGCTCTGTCAACGGAGAGACCCAGTACTTC TRBV7-9 . . TRBJ2-5
CASSLTSHPEQYF TGTGCCAGCAGTTTGACTAGCCACCCCGAGCAGTACTTC TRBV12-3/TRBV12-4 TRBD2 once TRBJ2-7
CASSLDSLGASEQFF TGTGCCAGCAGCTTAGACTCCTTGGGAGCAAGTGAGCAGTTCTTC TRBV11-2 . . TRBJ2-1
CASSPDRGAYGYTF TGTGCCAGCAGCCCCGACAGGGGAGCATATGGCTACACCTTC TRBV6-2/TRBV6-3 TRBD1 few TRBJ1-2